The T cell receptor (beta chain) under discussion was sequenced for a study of shared clonotypes between healthy human individuals. Study context: A few men and a couple of women, aged 18 to 49, were donors. The plates for each donor numbered three CD4 naive, three CD4 memory, two CD8 naive and one CD8 memory.

Original handling: ImmunoSEQ only sent back junction sequences with no quality scores, so filtering was done differently. Profiling relied on immunoSEQ multiplex PCR, and the TCRdb table lists in-frame clones only, not all of them. Clone size and the V and J calls come from that table; the DNA yielded D and trimming. This table holds over 2 million clones, roughly 94% found once. The study, taken as a whole, reports: Sharing across a handful of donors was seen in 4% to 6.5% of naive CD4 clonotypes.

This clone was seen a single time. Antigen unknown. Terminally differentiated effector memory CD45RA+ cells were excluded from the naive CD8 cells, which were CD45RO-negative and positively selected for CCR7. The CDR3 is 13 residues long. Germline CDR1 and CDR2: MNHEY and SMNVEV (reference sequence). Trimming removed 7 bases at V and 2 bases at J, with 12 bases between. The sequence was collected from a man younger than 35 in good health. The chain joins TRBV27 to TRBJ2-7; perhaps TRBD1 as D (5 bases). The sequenced material came from naive CD8+ T cells sorted from blood. CDR3 DNA sequence: TGTGCCAGCAAACAGGTGCAGGCCTACGAGCAGTACTTC. Its protein is CASKQVQAYEQYF.